The subject of this entry is one T cell receptor (beta chain). The antigen remains unidentified. As for treatment: some 20 received Ad26.COV2.S at low or high dose, single or two shots; 5 received placebo; per-sample allocation not given. At day 63 after the first vaccine or placebo injection, samples were drawn. This entry comes from a study of Ad26.COV2.S vaccination and SARS-CoV-2 variants. Study in general: A COV1001 Ad26.COV2.S trial-arm participant provided the sample.

The study, taken as a whole, reports: Spike-specific TCR breadth was greater in vaccine than placebo recipients.

Profiling relied on immunoSEQ multiplex PCR, and the TCRdb table lists in-frame clones only, not all of them. The profile shows some 420,000 clones, approximately 90% of them singletons. The CDR3 totals 13 residues. Trimming pared 6 bases from V and 12 bases from J, leaving 15 bases between. Germline CDR1 MNHEY, CDR2 SVGAGI. The gene calls are TRBV6-5 and TRBJ1-6; D possibly corresponds to TRBD1 (6 bases). This specimen was peripheral blood, taken in a trial of Ad26.COV2.S vaccine versus placebo. The TCR sequence derives from a person between 18 and 65 years old who received the Ad26.COV2.S COVID-19 vaccine or a placebo. The CDR3: CASRPLGDKPLHF. The CDR3 DNA is TGTGCCAGCAGACCCCTGGGGGACAAACCCCTCCACTTT.